The next 14 T cell receptor beta chains were all read from a single sample in a study of blood T cell repertoires in COVID-19. TCRdb keeps only in-frame clones here, not all; method: immunoSEQ multiplex PCR. The repertoire has about 180,000 clones, 83% of them found once; the top ten carry less than 2%. The specimen sequenced was peripheral blood. The origin of the receptors is a human donor in a cohort sampled during active COVID-19.

The genes are TRBV7-3 and TRBJ1-6, with D unresolved. V gave up 8 bases and J gave up 5 bases, with 10 bases separating them. This CDR3 is 13 amino acids long. Germline V CDR1 and CDR2: SGHTA, FQGTGA. DNA of the CDR3: TGTGCCAGCGGTGGAGGGAATAATTCACCCCTCCACTTT. The encoded protein is CASGGGNNSPLHF.

V is TRBV10-2 and J is TRBJ1-5, with D unresolved. The CDR3 is made up of 15 amino acids. Germline assignment: CDR1 WSHSY and CDR2 SAAADI. Trimming removed 2 bases at V and 0 bases at J, with 8 bases between. CDR3 loop: CASSETAYSNQPQHF. DNA for the CDR3: TGCGCCAGCAGTGAGACAGCTTATAGCAATCAGCCCCAGCATTTT.

V gene TRBV6-5 combines with J gene TRBJ1-2; 10 bases fit TRBD1. The junction had 8 bases not matched to a gene; V was cut back by 7 bases and J by 6 bases. Germline CDR1 MNHEY, CDR2 SVGAGI. There are 14 residues in the CDR3. The CDR3 here is CASTADRGINGYTF. In nucleotides, the CDR3 is TGTGCCAGCACTGCGGACAGGGGGATCAATGGCTACACCTTC.

This clone was counted between two and nine times. The genes are TRBV7-6 and TRBJ2-7, with 12 bases lining up with TRBD2. The CDR3 consists of 15 residues. The V gene's germline CDR1 is SGHVS and CDR2 FNYEAQ. Trimming removed 1 base from V and 2 bases from J; junction bases left unmatched: 0. The CDR3 DNA reads TGTGCCAGCAGCTTAGGGACTAGCGGGACCTACGAGCAGTACTTC. Translation gives CASSLGTSGTYEQYF.

The chain combines TRBV4-1 with TRBJ1-2; 9 nucleotides align to TRBD1. From germline, CDR1 is MGHRA and CDR2 YSYEKL. The J segment lost 5 bases and the V segment lost 3 bases, leaving 13 bases of the junction unmatched. This CDR3 spans 17 amino acids. The CDR3 region has the DNA TGCGCCAGCAGCCAGAGGTGGGGACAGGGAATATCGTATGGCTACACCTTC. It specifies CASSQRWGQGISYGYTF.

This clone has a count of ten or more. The chain couples TRBV3-1 (or the pseudogene TRBV3-2) to TRBJ2-6; no reliable D call. V shed 4 bases and J shed 0 bases, with 10 bases lying between them. Germline loops: CDR1 LGHDT, CDR2 YNNKEL (reference sequence). The length of the CDR3 is 16 residues. CDR3 sequence: CASSPIDISGANVLTF. The CDR3 DNA is TGTGCCAGCAGCCCAATAGACATCTCTGGGGCCAACGTCCTGACTTTC.

The V and J genes are TRBV12-1 and TRBJ2-7; TRBD1 reflects the table's D call only, with no check against the DNA. TRBV12-1 is reported as a pseudogene. CDR3 length equals 15 residues. DNA for the CDR3: TGTGCCAGCACCTGCAGGGGGGATAGCTCCTACGAGCAGTACTTC. This codes for CASTCRGDSSYEQYF.

In its sample, this clone was seen once. Compared with germline, one end of the junction differs, possibly owing to a read error. This rearrangement joins TRBV19 to TRBJ2-1; a possible D gene is TRBD2 (7 bases). Germline CDR1 is LNHDA and CDR2 is SQIVND (reference sequence). The CDR3 is 13 residues long. The CDR3 sequence: CASSIVFGGRSLF. The DNA for the CDR3 is TGTGCCAGTAGTATTGTTTTCGGGGGGCGATCGCTCTTC.

The gene calls are TRBV12-3 or TRBV12-4 and TRBJ2-5, with D possibly matching TRBD1 (5 bases). The V end was cut by 1 base, the J end by 2 bases, with 5 bases between. This CDR3 has 13 residues. The CDR3 is CASSLGQQETQYF. The CDR3 bases are TGTGCCAGCAGTTTAGGACAGCAAGAGACCCAGTACTTC.

The chain carries TRBV7-8 and TRBJ2-2; 9 nucleotides line up with TRBD2. The length of the CDR3 is 15 residues. The germline V gene encodes CDR1 SGHVS and CDR2 FQNEAQ. V gave up 5 bases and J gave up 3 bases; unmatched junction bases: 4. The CDR3 here is CASSRGLADTGELFF. CDR3 DNA: TGTGCCAGCAGCCGGGGACTAGCTGACACCGGGGAGCTGTTTTTT.

This clone showed up just once. The genes are TRBV9 and TRBJ2-1, with TRBD2 identical over 12 bases. V shed 0 bases, J shed 8 bases, and the junction held 6 bases outside the gene matches. Per germline, CDR1 SGDLS and CDR2 YYNGEE. This CDR3 spans 16 amino acids. CDR3 loop: CASSVEGLAGWDEQFF. As DNA, the CDR3 is TGTGCCAGCAGCGTAGAGGGACTAGCGGGCTGGGATGAGCAGTTCTTC. Complete variable domain (other parts from reference TRBV9 and TRBJ2-1): DSGVTQTPKHLITATGQRVTLRCSPRSGDLSVYWYQQSLDQGLQFLIQYYNGEERAKGNILERFSAQQFPDLHSELNLSSLELGDSALYFCASSVEGLAGWDEQFFGPGTRLTVL.

This rearrangement joins TRBV28 to TRBJ2-5, with a weak D call TRBD1 (8 bases). V was clipped by 6 bases and J by 4 bases, with 18 bases between them. Germline CDR1 and CDR2: MDHEN and SYDVKM. The CDR3 consists of 15 residues. CDR3 sequence: CASRGTTGGGETQYF. In DNA form, the CDR3 reads TGTGCCAGCAGAGGGACTACAGGGGGAGGAGAGACCCAGTACTTC.

The chain combines TRBV5-4 with TRBJ2-5, with a weak D call TRBD1 (6 bases). CDR3 size: 14 residues. The germline V gene encodes CDR1 SGHNT and CDR2 YYREEE (reference sequence). V was shortened by 5 bases and J by 1 base, with 12 bases between the two germline ends. CDR3 sequence: CASSSRDTQETQYF. The CDR3 region has the DNA TGTGCCAGCAGTTCCCGGGACACCCAAGAGACCCAGTACTTC.

The chain employs TRBV3-1 (or the pseudogene TRBV3-2) and TRBJ1-4, with D perhaps matching TRBD1 (5 bases). V lost 2 bases and J 0 bases, leaving 10 bases between the germline ends. In germline, CDR1 is LGHDT, CDR2 YNNKEL (reference sequence). CDR3 length equals 16 residues. DNA of the CDR3: TGTGCCAGCAGCCAACACGGGGGAGCAACTAATGAAAAACTGTTTTTT. Protein product: CASSQHGGATNEKLFF.